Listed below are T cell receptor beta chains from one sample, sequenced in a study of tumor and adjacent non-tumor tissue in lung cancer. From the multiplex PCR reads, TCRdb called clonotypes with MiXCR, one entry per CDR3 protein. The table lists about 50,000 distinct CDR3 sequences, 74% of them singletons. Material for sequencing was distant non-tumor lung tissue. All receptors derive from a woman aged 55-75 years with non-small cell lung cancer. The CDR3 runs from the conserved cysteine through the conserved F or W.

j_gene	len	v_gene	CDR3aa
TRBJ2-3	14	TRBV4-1	CASSRGQNRDTQYF
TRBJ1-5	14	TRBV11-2	CASSPTEIDQPQHF
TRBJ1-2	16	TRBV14	CASSQARGGSGVGYTF
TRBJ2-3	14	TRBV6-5	CASSYMASTDTQYF
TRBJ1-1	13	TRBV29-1	CSVSRDLNTEAFF
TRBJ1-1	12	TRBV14	CPSRRDRVEAFF
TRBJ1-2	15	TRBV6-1	CASSRTGFFNYGYTF
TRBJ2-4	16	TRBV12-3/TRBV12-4	CASSLITELAKNIQHF
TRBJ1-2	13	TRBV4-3	CANSRRTGNGYTF
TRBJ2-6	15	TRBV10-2	CASSHTSSGANVLTF
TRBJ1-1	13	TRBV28	CASSFSARAEAFF
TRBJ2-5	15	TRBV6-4	CASRSGLADQEIQYF
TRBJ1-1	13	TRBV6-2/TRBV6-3	CASNSNPNTEAFF
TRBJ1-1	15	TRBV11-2	CASSLDPAPGPDAFF
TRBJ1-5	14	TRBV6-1	CASRSNRDGQPQHF
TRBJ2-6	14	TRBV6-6	CASSYGSGANFPTF
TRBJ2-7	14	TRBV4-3	CASSQARTGTEQYF
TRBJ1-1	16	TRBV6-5	CAGSYSAGPMNTEGFF
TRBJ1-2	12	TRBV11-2	CSSSLGSGVYTF
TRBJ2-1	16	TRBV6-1	CASSGTGTGDYNEQFF
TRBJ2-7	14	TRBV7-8	CVSSLVSGSNEQYF
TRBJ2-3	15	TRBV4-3	CASSQGHGVTGTQYF
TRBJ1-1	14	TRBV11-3	CANSLKGDLTEAFF
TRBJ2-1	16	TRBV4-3	CASSQRTDLAGDEQFF
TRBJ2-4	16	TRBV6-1	CASGDPGQSAKNIQYF
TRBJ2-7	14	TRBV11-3	CASSLDRGIYEQYF
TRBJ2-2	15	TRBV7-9	CTSSLGQANTRELFF
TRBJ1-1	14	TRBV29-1	CSVLEGGVDTEVFF
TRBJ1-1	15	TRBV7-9	CASNFYRGRNTEAFF
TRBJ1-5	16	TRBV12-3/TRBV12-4	CGNILSGSGVNQPQHF
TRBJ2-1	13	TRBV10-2	CAGSEMLGNEQFF
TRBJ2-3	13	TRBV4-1	CASSQETQDTQYF
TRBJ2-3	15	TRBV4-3	CADSQGQGVTDTQYF
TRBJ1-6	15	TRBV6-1	CASISDSQYNSPFHF
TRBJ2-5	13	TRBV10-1	CASTGQGGETQYF
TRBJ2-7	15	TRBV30	CAWTKGLAGLYKQYF
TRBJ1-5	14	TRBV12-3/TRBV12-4	CACRQGLGNQPQHF
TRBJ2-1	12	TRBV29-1	CSIGHRASEQFF
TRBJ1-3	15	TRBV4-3	CASSQDMQGRNNIYF